One and the same sample provided the 18 T cell receptor beta chains below, sequenced in a study of OX40 agonist ivuxolimab in advanced cancers. Libraries were prepared by immunoSEQ multiplex PCR; TCRdb keeps only in-frame clonotypes and omits some of them. The sample lists about 120,000 clones, approximately 92% occurring once. The specimen comprised CD4+ or CD8+ T cells sorted from blood, sampled in a trial of the OX40 agonist ivuxolimab. These receptors were obtained from an adult with an advanced solid tumor such as melanoma, head and neck, liver or kidney cancer.

The rearrangement joins TRBV29-1 to TRBJ2-1; D may be TRBD2 (5 bases). This CDR3 is built from 11 residues. Germline CDR1 and CDR2: SQVTM and ANQGSEA. The ends were cut back, 8 bases at V and 3 bases at J, with 8 bases in the middle. The CDR3, as DNA: TGCAGCTTCGGGGTCTACAATGAGCAGTTCTTC. Protein sequence: CSFGVYNEQFF.

V gene TRBV6-1 combines with J gene TRBJ2-3, with D hard to call. The CDR3 spans 15 residues. Trimming stripped 2 bases from V and 0 bases from J, with 9 bases between. Germline V gene data show CDR1 as MNHNS and CDR2 as SASEGT. The CDR3 loop is CASSEMRQSTDTQYF. The DNA for the CDR3 is TGTGCCAGCAGTGAAATGAGGCAAAGCACAGATACGCAGTATTTT.

The V gene is TRBV11-2, the J gene TRBJ1-2; D gene ambiguous. This CDR3 is 15 amino acids long. Looked up from germline, CDR1 is SGHAT and CDR2 is FQNNGV. V dropped 1 base and J dropped 0 bases, with 9 bases sitting between them. The CDR3 protein is CASSLGGSSNYGYTF. CDR3 DNA: TGTGCCAGCAGCTTAGGAGGGTCCTCTAACTATGGCTACACCTTC.

In regard to this clone: One end of the junction varies from germline; a read error may be responsible. The rearrangement links TRBV19 to TRBJ2-7; TRBD2 aligns across 10 bases. Looked up from germline, CDR1 is LNHDA and CDR2 is SQIVND (reference sequence). The CDR3 runs 15 residues. In nucleotides, the CDR3 is TGTGCCAGTAGTGTGGGACTAGCGTCCTCCTCCGAGCAGTACTTC. Its protein is CASSVGLASSSEQYF.

This chain links TRBV29-1 with TRBJ1-1, with 11 bases matching TRBD1. This CDR3 is 13 amino acids long. The trim removed 7 bases at V and 2 bases at J, leaving 3 bases unmatched. Germline V CDR1 and CDR2: SQVTM, ANQGSEA. CDR3 amino acids: CSAGQGANTEAFF. The CDR3 nucleotides are TGCAGCGCCGGACAGGGGGCTAACACTGAAGCTTTCTTT.

This rearrangement joins TRBV5-6 to TRBJ2-7; D possibly corresponds to TRBD1 (5 bases). The V gene's germline CDR1 is SGHDT and CDR2 YYEEEE. CDR3 length: 15 amino acids. V gave up 6 bases and J gave up 3 bases, with 19 bases separating them. This CDR3 is CASIIWGAPFYEQYF. Written as DNA, the CDR3 is TGTGCCAGCATCATCTGGGGCGCCCCTTTCTACGAGCAGTACTTC.

The rearrangement links TRBV19 to TRBJ1-2; possible D gene TRBD1, 5 bases. CDR1 and CDR2 from the germline V gene are LNHDA and SQIVND (reference sequence). The CDR3 is made up of 12 amino acids. V shed 9 bases and J shed 2 bases, with 10 bases lying between them. The CDR3 DNA sequence: TGTGCCAGCCTCGGGGGAAACTATGGCTACACCTTC. Amino acid sequence: CASLGGNYGYTF.

This chain connects TRBV7-3 to TRBJ2-6; 7 positions match TRBD1. V shed 1 base and J 2 bases; nucleotides not matched to a gene: 5. The germline gives CDR1 SGHTA, CDR2 FQGTGA. The CDR3 has 17 residues. The chain's CDR3 is CASSLNRGAPGANVLTF. The CDR3 DNA reads TGTGCCAGCAGCTTAAACAGGGGAGCTCCTGGGGCCAACGTCCTGACTTTC.

CDR3 in DNA: TGTGCCAGCAGCTTAGTCCGGGGACCTAATGAAAAACTGTTTTTT. Translation gives CASSLVRGPNEKLFF. This chain connects TRBV7-2 to TRBJ1-4; D might be TRBD1 (5 bases). Germline V lookup: CDR1 SGHTA, CDR2 FQGNSA. The CDR3 consists of 15 residues. The ends were cut back, 1 base at V and 3 bases at J, with 9 bases in the middle.

The V gene is TRBV7-8, the J gene TRBJ2-5; the D gene is possibly TRBD2 (6 bases). V was cut by 2 bases and J by 1 base, with 20 bases left in between. Germline CDR1 is SGHVS and CDR2 is FQNEAQ. CDR3 length equals 18 residues. The CDR3 sequence is CASSLLSSALVSQETQYF. The CDR3 DNA follows: TGTGCCAGCAGCTTACTGTCTAGCGCCCTCGTCAGCCAAGAGACCCAGTACTTC.

J is TRBJ1-2 and V is TRBV7-2; 7 nucleotides agree with TRBD1. CDR3 length equals 13 residues. The V gene's germline CDR1 is SGHTA and CDR2 FQGNSA. Unmatched junction bases numbered 7, after V lost 5 bases and J lost 7 bases. CDR3 loop: CASSLTGRTGYTF. The CDR3 nucleotides read TGTGCCAGCAGCCTGACAGGGAGGACTGGCTACACCTTC.

This chain uses TRBV28 with TRBJ2-1; TRBD1 agrees at 7 bases. J gave up 8 bases and V 8 bases, and 18 bases lay outside the gene matches. The germline V gene encodes CDR1 MDHEN and CDR2 SYDVKM. The CDR3 has 16 amino acids. The CDR3 bases are TGTGCCAGCTCCCCCGGGACAGTCGGGAAGAAGGATGAGCAGTTCTTC. Amino acid sequence: CASSPGTVGKKDEQFF.

The chain joins TRBV18 to TRBJ2-5; TRBD2 aligns across 9 bases. With V trimmed by 3 bases and J by 9 bases, 20 bases remained unmatched. This CDR3 is 18 amino acids long. Germline lookup yields CDR1 KGHSH and CDR2 LQKENI. CDR3 in DNA: TGTGCCAGCTCACCCTCCTTTAGTACGACGCGGGAGGGACGGGCCCAGTACTTC. This codes for CASSPSFSTTREGRAQYF. The full variable domain, with the rest looked up from reference TRBV18 and TRBJ2-5, is NAGVMQNPRHLVRRRGQEARLRCSPMKGHSHVYWYRQLPEEGLKFMVYLQKENIIDESGMPKERFSAEFPKEGPSILRIQQVVRGDSAAYFCASSPSFSTTREGRAQYFGPGTRLLVL.

The chain employs TRBV7-3 and TRBJ2-5, with D uncertain. Trimming took 0 bases from V and 5 from J, leaving 7 bases between them. The CDR3 is made up of 13 amino acids. CDR1 SGHTA and CDR2 FQGTGA come from the germline V gene. The CDR3 DNA follows: TGTGCCAGCAGCTTAACGGGCGGCGAGACCCAGTACTTC. Residues: CASSLTGGETQYF.

This sequence joins TRBV29-1 and TRBJ1-1, with D possibly being TRBD1 (5 bases). Deletions cut 4 bases from V and 1 base from J, with 10 bases between. CDR3 size: 13 residues. In germline, CDR1 is SQVTM, CDR2 ANQGSEA. The CDR3 loop is CSVAREPNTEAFF. CDR3 in DNA: TGCAGCGTTGCCAGGGAACCGAACACTGAAGCTTTCTTT.

V and J are TRBV28 and TRBJ1-2; D remains unclear. Germline CDR1 MDHEN, CDR2 SYDVKM. The CDR3 loop spans 12 amino acids. The V end was cut by 5 bases, the J end by 7 bases, with 11 bases between. This chain's CDR3 is CASSPLGSGYTF. CDR3 nucleotide sequence: TGTGCCAGCAGTCCTTTGGGTAGTGGCTACACCTTC.

This chain joins TRBV18 and TRBJ1-2, with 8 bases matching TRBD1. The CDR3 totals 15 residues. After removal of 2 bases from V and 5 bases from J, the junction contained 7 bases not matched to a gene. The germline V gene has CDR1 KGHSH and CDR2 LQKENI. As DNA, the CDR3 is TGTGCCAGCTCACCAGGGACAGGAGAAGGATATGGCTACACCTTC. Protein product: CASSPGTGEGYGYTF. Drawing the rest from reference TRBV18 and TRBJ1-2, the complete variable domain is NAGVMQNPRHLVRRRGQEARLRCSPMKGHSHVYWYRQLPEEGLKFMVYLQKENIIDESGMPKERFSAEFPKEGPSILRIQQVVRGDSAAYFCASSPGTGEGYGYTFGSGTRLTVV.

V gene TRBV7-2 combines with J gene TRBJ2-5, with TRBD2 as a possible D gene (6 bases). Per the germline V gene, CDR1 is SGHTA and CDR2 is FQGNSA. V was cut by 5 bases and J by 1 base, with 14 bases left in between. The length of the CDR3 is 15 residues. Here the CDR3 DNA reads TGTGCCAGCAGCCAGCGACTAGTTTCCCAAGAGACCCAGTACTTC. Its translation: CASSQRLVSQETQYF.